Each of the 25 T cell receptor beta chains below was sequenced from the same sample in a study of cytomegalovirus exposure and HLA in healthy donors. Assay used: immunoSEQ multiplex PCR; TCRdb lists only in-frame clones, some missing. This sample carries some 130,000 clones, just under 85% of them seen once, and the ten largest clones take 25% to 30%. Sequencing input: PBMCs. The origin of the receptors is a man aged 30 to 45 in good health and CMV-seropositive.

In this sample, this clone turned up a few times. V is TRBV5-5 and J is TRBJ2-3, with a weak D call TRBD1 (6 bases). The germline V gene encodes CDR1 SGHKS and CDR2 YYEKEE (reference sequence). The ends were cut back, 2 bases at V and 6 bases at J, with 13 bases in the middle. The CDR3 loop spans 14 amino acids. CDR3 in DNA: TGTGCCAGCAGCTTCGACAGGACCGTGGATACGCAGTATTTT. Its protein is CASSFDRTVDTQYF.

The chain recombines TRBV5-4 with TRBJ1-1, with 7 positions matching TRBD1. CDR3 length: 14 amino acids. Looked up from germline, CDR1 is SGHNT and CDR2 is YYREEE (reference sequence). With 4 bases clipped from V and 5 bases from J, the junction kept 8 bases outside the gene matches. CDR3 region: CASSGTTGRTEAFF. CDR3 DNA: TGTGCCAGCAGCGGTACGACAGGGAGAACTGAAGCTTTCTTT.

The V and J genes are TRBV11-2 and TRBJ1-3; 9 bases match TRBD1. Trimming took 2 bases from V and 0 from J; bases not matched to a gene: 8. The CDR3 is made up of 18 amino acids. Germline V lookup: CDR1 SGHAT, CDR2 FQNNGV. The CDR3 spells CASSLSDRGVLSGNTIYF. The CDR3 bases are TGTGCCAGCAGCTTATCCGACAGGGGGGTTCTCTCTGGAAACACCATATATTTT. Combining the CDR3 with reference TRBV11-2 and TRBJ1-3 gives the whole variable domain EAGVAQSPRYKIIEKRQSVAFWCNPISGHATLYWYQQILGQGPKLLIQFQNNGVVDDSQLPKDRFSAERLKGVDSTLKIQPAKLEDSAVYLCASSLSDRGVLSGNTIYFGEGSWLTVV.

The V gene is TRBV10-3, the J gene TRBJ1-2; D is perhaps TRBD1 (5 bases). This CDR3 has 15 residues. Germline V gene sequence: CDR1 ENHRY, CDR2 SYGVKD. Deletions cut 5 bases from V and 0 bases from J, with 13 bases between. DNA for the CDR3: TGTGCCATCAGTAGCCAGGGTCCCGCTAACTATGGCTACACCTTC. It is translated as CAISSQGPANYGYTF.

The V gene is TRBV5-4, the J gene TRBJ1-2; 9 nucleotides match TRBD1. The CDR3 length is 15 residues. From germline, CDR1 is SGHNT and CDR2 YYREEE (reference sequence). V was clipped by 4 bases and J by 8 bases; unmatched bases: 12. DNA for the CDR3: TGTGCCAGCAGCGGACGGGACAGGGACTTTGGGGGCTACACCTTC. It codes for CASSGRDRDFGGYTF.

The chain uses TRBV12-2 and TRBJ2-5; the table's D call, TRBD2, has no DNA check behind it. TRBV12-2 is shown as a pseudogene. This CDR3 has 14 amino acids. Here the CDR3 DNA reads TGTGCAAGTCGCTTAGTTTTCCCTCTAGAGACCCAGTACTTC. Protein sequence: CASRLVFPLETQYF.

This sequence joins TRBV7-9 and TRBJ1-1; D may be TRBD1 (5 bases). The CDR3 sequence is 15 residues long. Per the germline V gene, CDR1 is SEHNR and CDR2 is FQNEAQ (reference sequence). V dropped 1 base and J dropped 3 bases, with 12 bases sitting between them. DNA of the CDR3: TGTGCCAGCAGCTTAGGGTCCGGAGGGGACACTGAAGCTTTCTTT. Encoded protein: CASSLGSGGDTEAFF.

This chain links TRBV27 with TRBJ1-5; 10 positions agree with TRBD1. With 5 bases clipped from V and 0 bases from J, the junction kept 19 bases outside the gene matches. Germline V gene lookup returns CDR1 MNHEY and CDR2 SMNVEV (reference sequence). The CDR3 consists of 21 residues. CDR3 loop: CASSPRTFGTGVLDSNQPQHF. The CDR3 nucleotides are TGTGCCAGCAGTCCTCGAACCTTCGGGACAGGGGTGCTTGATAGCAATCAGCCCCAGCATTTT.

The chain couples TRBV10-3 to TRBJ2-4; weak D call: TRBD1 (7 bases). Germline assignment: CDR1 ENHRY and CDR2 SYGVKD. The CDR3 runs 14 residues. Deletions cut 3 bases from V and 8 bases from J, with 14 bases between. Here the CDR3 reads CAISDPTGEDIQYF. Written as DNA, the CDR3 is TGTGCCATCAGTGACCCCACAGGGGAGGACATTCAGTACTTC.

Regarding this clone: Here the CDR3 omits its conserved ending phenylalanine or tryptophan, so a read error is the likely source. The limits of the CDR3 on the DNA are not certain, so only TCRdb's listed CDR3 is given. The rearrangement joins TRBV6-5 to TRBJ2-7; the table calls TRBD2, which could not be checked here. Ends included, the CDR3 has 12 residues. Germline V CDR1 and CDR2: MNHEY, SVGAGI. CDR3 amino acids: CASSFRLAGAGL.

The rearrangement joins TRBV21-1 to TRBJ2-7; the tabulated D call, TRBD2, remains unverified against the DNA. TRBV21-1 is described as a pseudogene. The CDR3 has 17 residues. The CDR3 DNA sequence: TGTGCCAGCAGCAAAGGAAGGGCCAGCGGGGCCCCCTACGAGCAGTACTTC. The encoded protein is CASSKGRASGAPYEQYF.

In this sample, this clone turned up a few times. The V gene is TRBV19, the J gene TRBJ1-2, with D possibly being TRBD1 (6 bases). Germline V gene lookup returns CDR1 LNHDA and CDR2 SQIVND (reference sequence). Trimming took 5 bases from V and 4 from J, leaving 17 bases between them. The CDR3 runs to 15 residues. The CDR3 region is CASSATQQGLYGYTF. The CDR3 nucleotides read TGTGCCAGTAGTGCCACCCAACAGGGCCTCTATGGCTACACCTTC.

CDR3 in amino acids: CASSLAGSTDTQYF. CDR3 nucleotide sequence: TGCGCCAGCAGCCTAGCGGGGAGCACAGATACGCAGTATTTT. This chain links TRBV10-1 with TRBJ2-3, with TRBD2 matching 9 bases. This CDR3 has 14 residues. Germline trimming cut 6 bases from V and 0 bases from J; bases unmatched to any gene: 1. Germline-derived CDR1 and CDR2 are WNHNN and SYGVQD (reference sequence).

This chain uses TRBV28 with TRBJ2-3; 9 bases are a match to TRBD2. The CDR3 is 16 amino acids. V gave up 2 bases and J gave up 7 bases; unmatched junction bases: 10. Germline V gene sequence: CDR1 MDHEN, CDR2 SYDVKM. The CDR3 reads CASSLRGGRAPYTQYF. As DNA, the CDR3 is TGTGCCAGCAGTTTAAGGGGCGGGAGGGCCCCCTATACGCAGTATTTT. The variable domain in full, with the rest retrieved from reference TRBV28 and TRBJ2-3, is DVKVTQSSRYLVKRTGEKVFLECVQDMDHENMFWYRQDPGLGLRLIYFSYDVKMKEKGDIPEGYSVSREKKERFSLILESASTNQTSMYLCASSLRGGRAPYTQYFGPGTRLTVL.

The V gene is TRBV11-2, the J gene TRBJ2-1; 7 bases agree with TRBD2. Germline CDR1 and CDR2: SGHAT and FQNNGV. The CDR3 is 15 residues long. The V gene end was trimmed by 5 bases and the J gene end by 8 bases; junction bases not matched to a gene: 12. CDR3: CASSPRTRPGHEQFF. The CDR3 nucleotides are TGTGCCAGCAGCCCTCGGACTAGACCGGGCCATGAGCAGTTCTTC.

The V call is TRBV4-1, the J call TRBJ2-1; D is uncertain. This CDR3 comprises 15 residues. Germline lookup yields CDR1 MGHRA and CDR2 YSYEKL. V was cut by 0 bases and J by 4 bases, with 10 bases left in between. The CDR3, as DNA: TGCGCCAGCAGCCAAGATGGGCAGGTTTACAATGAGCAGTTCTTC. Protein sequence: CASSQDGQVYNEQFF.

In this sample, this clone turned up a few times. The rearrangement uses TRBV5-8 and TRBJ1-2, with 9 bases that match TRBD1. The CDR3 spans 14 residues. Germline V gene lookup returns CDR1 SGHTS and CDR2 YDEGEE. After removal of 4 bases from V and 12 bases from J, the junction contained 13 bases not matched to a gene. As DNA, the CDR3 is TGTGCCAGCAGCACCACAGGGGGCGTCTCCTTCAACACCTTC. It encodes CASSTTGGVSFNTF.

This chain links TRBV10-2 with TRBJ2-2; possible D gene TRBD2, 5 bases. Trimming took 6 bases from V and 4 from J, leaving 18 bases between them. The germline V gene encodes CDR1 WSHSY and CDR2 SAAADI. This CDR3 comprises 16 residues. CDR3 coding DNA: TGCGCCAGCAGAGGAGAGGGTGCTAGCCCCACCGGGGAGCTGTTTTTT. This gives the protein CASRGEGASPTGELFF.

This chain links TRBV7-3 with TRBJ1-3; D uncertain. V was clipped by 4 bases and J by 3 bases, with 19 bases between them. This CDR3 comprises 17 residues. CDR1 is SGHTA and CDR2 is FQGTGA in the germline V gene. The CDR3 reads CASSSTGGWSVGNTIYF. The CDR3 nucleotides are TGTGCCAGCAGCTCCACGGGTGGGTGGAGCGTTGGAAACACCATATATTTT.

This chain connects TRBV27 to TRBJ2-7; 7 bases are shared with TRBD1. V was pared by 5 bases and J by 3 bases, with 13 bases of the junction left unmatched. The CDR3 is made up of 16 amino acids. Germline V gene sequence: CDR1 MNHEY, CDR2 SMNVEV (reference sequence). The CDR3 loop is CASSGDRDRAFYEQYF. CDR3 coding DNA: TGTGCCAGCAGTGGGGATCGTGACAGGGCATTCTACGAGCAGTACTTC.

This chain links TRBV11-2 with TRBJ2-3; 8 positions agree with TRBD1. The CDR3 runs 14 residues. J gave up 5 bases and V 5 bases, and 6 bases lay outside the gene matches. CDR1 SGHAT and CDR2 FQNNGV come from the germline V gene. The CDR3 bases are TGTGCCAGCAGCCTCAGGGGGCAGGAAGATACGCAGTATTTT. As protein: CASSLRGQEDTQYF.

Only one count was recorded for this clone. CDR3 in DNA: TGTGCCAGCAGTGGCACAGCTCAAGAGACCCAGTACTTC. This encodes CASSGTAQETQYF. V usage is TRBV2 and J usage is TRBJ2-5; D call uncertain. The CDR3 is 13 residues long. V was shortened by 4 bases and J by 2 bases, with 8 bases between the two germline ends. The germline V gene has CDR1 SNHLY and CDR2 FYNNEI.

V usage is TRBV7-6 and J usage is TRBJ2-1; 10 positions match TRBD2. The germline gives CDR1 SGHVS, CDR2 FNYEAQ. The CDR3 runs to 15 residues. The V gene end was trimmed by 7 bases and the J gene end by 5 bases; junction bases not matched to a gene: 8. CDR3 DNA sequence: TGTGCCAGCACCAACTTAGCGGGGGGCCACAATGAGCAGTTCTTC. Its translation is CASTNLAGGHNEQFF.

CDR3 in DNA: TGCGCCAGCAGCTTGGCCCTTACCGGGGAGCTGTTTTTT. Its translation: CASSLALTGELFF. This sequence joins TRBV5-1 and TRBJ2-2; the D is unclear. Germline V lookup: CDR1 SGHRS, CDR2 YFSETQ. V dropped 0 bases and J dropped 5 bases, with 5 bases sitting between them. The CDR3 totals 13 residues.

In the case of this clone: A junction boundary mismatches the germline segment, possibly from a read error. The CDR3 DNA is TGCGCCAGCAGCCCAACAGGGAACGCCGGGGAGCTGTTTTTT. Translation gives CASSPTGNAGELFF. The chain employs TRBV5-1 and TRBJ2-2, with D tentatively TRBD1 (6 bases). The CDR3 covers 14 residues. Germline V CDR1 and CDR2: SGHRS, YFSETQ.